This T cell receptor beta chain was sequenced in a study of patients and donors after allogeneic stem cell transplantation. Trimming shortened V by 8 bases and J by 0 bases, and 15 bases separated the two germline ends. Germline CDR1 SGHRS, CDR2 YFSETQ. This CDR3 is 15 amino acids long. TCRdb re-analysed the RT-PCR reads in MiXCR, keeping a single row per CDR3 protein. The repertoire holds 900,000 to 1,000,000 distinct CDR3 sequences, roughly 17% seen once, with under 6.5% in the top ten. This clonotype turned up a few times. The sequence was collected from a human donor who was either an allogeneic HSCT recipient or a stem cell or donor lymphocyte infusion donor (not recorded which). It is not recorded whose cells these are; they may come from a transplant donor. The rearrangement links TRBV5-1 to TRBJ1-3; tentative D call: TRBD1 (5 bases). The source material was blood, either unsorted or a sorted T cell fraction (not recorded which). The CDR3 DNA follows: TGCGCCAGTACTACAGGACACCCCTCTGGAAACACCATATATTTT. Translation gives CASTTGHPSGNTIYF.